These 24 T cell receptor beta chains were all obtained from the same sample, sequenced in a study of neurological immune-mediated disorders. Each CDR3 protein gets one entry after TCRdb re-called the 5' RACE reads with MiXCR. The sample yields almost 85,000 distinct CDR3 sequences, roughly 2.6% seen once. The sample comprised PBMCs. The source of these receptors is a woman in her 30s with multiple sclerosis.

This clonotype was seen many times. This rearrangement joins TRBV5-1 to TRBJ2-1; D perhaps matches TRBD2 (6 bases). Trimming took 0 bases from V and 8 from J, leaving 15 bases between them. The germline V gene has CDR1 SGHRS and CDR2 YFSETQ. The CDR3 consists of 15 residues. The CDR3 coding sequence is TGCGCCAGCAGCTTGGCCTCGACTAGTGTCTATGAGCAGTTCTTC. Protein product: CASSLASTSVYEQFF.

This clonotype was counted a few times. This chain links TRBV10-1 with TRBJ1-3, with TRBD1 as a possible D gene (6 bases). Deletions cut 6 bases from V and 2 bases from J, with 8 bases between. The germline gives CDR1 WNHNN, CDR2 SYGVQD (reference sequence). The CDR3 length is 13 residues. In nucleotides, the CDR3 is TGCGCCAGCAGGCAGGGGCCTGGAAACACCATATATTTT. Residues: CASRQGPGNTIYF.

Many counts were recorded for this clonotype. The V gene is TRBV7-2, the J gene TRBJ2-7; D possibly corresponds to TRBD2 (6 bases). Deletions cut 1 base from V and 5 bases from J, with 12 bases between. Germline assignment: CDR1 SGHTA and CDR2 FQGNSA. The CDR3 has 14 residues. CDR3 sequence: CASSLGLASDEQYF. The CDR3 region has the DNA TGTGCCAGCAGCTTAGGGCTAGCGTCGGACGAGCAGTACTTC.

This clonotype was seen ten or more times. The V and J genes are TRBV6-5 and TRBJ2-7, with 8 bases lining up with TRBD2. After removal of 6 bases from V and 2 bases from J, the junction contained 9 bases not matched to a gene. CDR3 size: 15 residues. CDR1 and CDR2 from the germline V gene are MNHEY and SVGAGI. This CDR3 is CASSRREGGAYEQYF. CDR3 bases: TGTGCCAGCAGCCGACGGGAGGGGGGGGCCTACGAGCAGTACTTC.

Many counts were recorded for this clonotype. This chain uses TRBV6-5 with TRBJ1-1; unclear D gene. The CDR3 has 15 residues. CDR1 is MNHEY and CDR2 is SVGAGI in the germline V gene. Trimming took 4 bases from V and 2 from J, leaving 14 bases between them. The CDR3 is CASSSAYTTNTEAFF. DNA for the CDR3: TGTGCCAGCAGTTCAGCGTATACTACCAACACTGAAGCTTTCTTT.

This clonotype was seen ten or more times. The rearrangement uses TRBV4-3 and TRBJ2-1, with 12 bases identical to TRBD2. Germline loops: CDR1 LGHNA, CDR2 YSLEER. J lost 5 bases, V lost 4 bases, and 3 bases had no gene match. This CDR3 comprises 15 residues. This chain's CDR3 is CASSPRTSGDNEQFF. The CDR3 DNA is TGCGCCAGCAGCCCCCGGACTAGCGGGGACAATGAGCAGTTCTTC.

In this sample, this clonotype turned up many times. The V call is TRBV7-2, the J call TRBJ2-6, with 8 nucleotides matching TRBD1. Germline V lookup: CDR1 SGHTA, CDR2 FQGNSA. The CDR3 extends over 16 amino acids. J lost 4 bases, V lost 4 bases, and 6 bases had no gene match. CDR3 nucleotide sequence: TGTGCCAGCAGCTGGCAGGGGGCGGGCGGGGCCAACGTCCTGACTTTC. It yields the protein CASSWQGAGGANVLTF. Filled out from reference TRBV7-2 and TRBJ2-6, the complete variable domain reads GAGVSQSPSNKVTEKGKDVELRCDPISGHTALYWYRQSLGQGLEFLIYFQGNSAPDKSGLPSDRFSAERTGGSVSTLTIQRTQQEDSAVYLCASSWQGAGGANVLTFGAGSRLTVL.

Many counts were recorded for this clonotype. V and J are TRBV11-3 and TRBJ2-1, with D perhaps matching TRBD1 or TRBD2 (5 bases each). Germline V gene sequence: CDR1 SGHNT, CDR2 YENEEA. This CDR3 is built from 16 residues. V lost 4 bases and J 8 bases, leaving 21 bases between the germline ends. The CDR3 nucleotides are TGTGCCAGCAGCTCCGATACCGGGACCCTCGGAGATGAGCAGTTCTTC. Protein product: CASSSDTGTLGDEQFF.

This clonotype showed up many times. The V and J genes are TRBV6-6 and TRBJ1-1, with 8 bases that match TRBD1. The CDR3 runs to 14 residues. Germline lookup yields CDR1 MNHNY and CDR2 SVGAGI (reference sequence). V lost 6 bases, J lost 4 bases, and 7 bases stayed unmatched. CDR3 nucleotide sequence: TGTGCCAGCAGCCGTCCAGGGACAGGCACTGAAGCTTTCTTT. This encodes CASSRPGTGTEAFF.

In its sample, this clonotype was seen many times. The rearrangement uses TRBV21-1 and TRBJ2-1; the table's D gene call, TRBD1, was not cross checked with the DNA. TRBV21-1 corresponds to a pseudogene. The CDR3 contains 14 residues. Here the CDR3 reads CASSKASGTEEQFF. For the CDR3, the DNA is TGTGCCAGCAGCAAAGCAAGCGGGACAGAGGAGCAGTTCTTC.

There are many counts of this clonotype. The CDR3 loop is CSVSTPHDFF. The CDR3 bases are TGCAGCGTCTCGACGCCCCATGACTTCTTC. The J gene is TRBJ2-1, the V gene TRBV29-1, with D unresolved. The CDR3 length is 10 residues. Germline-derived CDR1 and CDR2 are SQVTM and ANQGSEA. Deletions cut 6 bases from V and 16 bases from J, with 16 bases between.

This clonotype was recorded at least ten times. V gene TRBV20-1 combines with J gene TRBJ2-5; 11 nucleotides match TRBD2. The CDR3 contains 14 residues. Germline V gene lookup returns CDR1 DFQATT and CDR2 SNEGSKA (reference sequence). After removal of 6 bases from V and 0 bases from J, the junction contained 3 bases not matched to a gene. The CDR3 nucleotides are TGCAGTGCGCCGGGACTAGCGGACCAAGAGACCCAGTACTTC. Translating it yields CSAPGLADQETQYF.

Ten or more counts support this clonotype. This sequence joins TRBV7-6 and TRBJ2-5, with 8 nucleotides matching TRBD2. With 1 base clipped from V and 5 bases from J, the junction kept 3 bases outside the gene matches. Per germline, CDR1 SGHVS and CDR2 FNYEAQ. There are 14 residues in the CDR3. The CDR3 reads CASSLDGRAETQYF. In DNA, the CDR3 is TGTGCCAGCAGCTTAGACGGGAGGGCGGAGACCCAGTACTTC.

There are many counts of this clonotype. V is TRBV20-1 and J is TRBJ2-1; D unresolved. The CDR3 consists of 13 residues. The V and J ends lost 4 bases and 12 bases respectively, with 19 bases between them. Germline V gene data show CDR1 as DFQATT and CDR2 as SNEGSKA (reference sequence). The CDR3 DNA is TGCAGTGCTACTAGTAGTGGTTGGTTCGGGCAGTTCTTC. This sequence encodes CSATSSGWFGQFF.

This clonotype was detected ten times or more. The chain combines TRBV11-2 with TRBJ2-3; D may be TRBD2 (5 bases). This CDR3 contains 12 residues. Trimming left V 3 bases short and J 8 bases short, with 9 bases between. Germline lookup yields CDR1 SGHAT and CDR2 FQNNGV. The CDR3 spells CASSFDAGTQYF. The CDR3 bases are TGTGCCAGCAGCTTCGACGCGGGTACGCAGTATTTT.

There are many counts of this clonotype. The chain combines TRBV18 with TRBJ2-2; D unclear. Between the trimmed V and J ends, which lost 3 bases and 1 base, there was a span of 3 bases. Germline V gene sequence: CDR1 KGHSH, CDR2 LQKENI. The CDR3 runs 13 residues. The CDR3 region is CASSPWNTGELFF. The CDR3 coding sequence is TGTGCCAGCTCACCCTGGAACACCGGGGAGCTGTTTTTT.

This clonotype was detected ten times or more. This chain links TRBV7-9 with TRBJ2-2, with 7 bases lining up with TRBD1. The germline CDR1 and CDR2 sequences are SEHNR and FQNEAQ (reference sequence). Trimming took 3 bases from V and 1 from J; bases not matched to a gene: 2. This CDR3 spans 15 amino acids. The CDR3 spells CASSFWDRNTGELFF. The DNA of the CDR3 is TGTGCCAGCAGCTTTTGGGACAGGAACACCGGGGAGCTGTTTTTT.

Many counts were recorded for this clonotype. The chain combines TRBV7-2 with TRBJ2-2; 9 bases are shared with TRBD2. Germline V gene sequence: CDR1 SGHTA, CDR2 FQGNSA. The length of the CDR3 is 14 residues. The junction had 1 base not matched to a gene; V was cut back by 5 bases and J by 3 bases. This CDR3 reads CASSRLADTGELFF. The CDR3 nucleotides are TGTGCCAGCAGCCGACTAGCGGACACCGGGGAGCTGTTTTTT.

This clonotype was seen repeatedly, ten times or more. The rearrangement joins TRBV24-1 to TRBJ2-3; 7 bases line up with TRBD2. The CDR3 runs 13 residues. Looked up from germline, CDR1 is KGHDR and CDR2 is SFDVKD. V lost 9 bases to trimming and J lost 0 bases; unmatched junction nucleotides: 2. The CDR3: CATRDYSTDTQYF. CDR3 bases: TGTGCCACCCGGGACTATAGCACAGATACGCAGTATTTT.

In its sample, this clonotype was seen many times. DNA of the CDR3: TGTGCCAGCAGCTTAGGGACAGATGCTTATGGCTACACCTTC. This encodes CASSLGTDAYGYTF. The chain carries TRBV7-9 and TRBJ1-2; tentatively, D is TRBD1 (6 bases). Trimming left V 1 base short and J 5 bases short, with 11 bases between. CDR1 and CDR2 (germline): SEHNR, FQNEAQ (reference sequence). This CDR3 region has 14 residues.

This clonotype was observed at least ten times. The chain links TRBV20-1 to TRBJ2-3; weak D call: TRBD2 (6 bases). V was cut by 5 bases and J by 0 bases, with 21 bases left in between. CDR1 and CDR2 (germline): DFQATT, SNEGSKA (reference sequence). The CDR3 totals 17 residues. CDR3 loop: CSAAGDLRGLSTDTQYF. The DNA of the CDR3 is TGCAGTGCTGCCGGTGACCTGCGGGGTCTGAGCACAGATACGCAGTATTTT.

This chain links TRBV6-1 with TRBJ2-1; TRBD1 matches 7 bases. The CDR3 runs 14 residues. V was pared by 4 bases and J by 3 bases, with 3 bases of the junction left unmatched. Germline CDR1 is MNHNS and CDR2 is SASEGT. The CDR3 here is CASSVRDSYNEQFF. The DNA for the CDR3 is TGTGCCAGCAGTGTCCGGGACAGCTACAATGAGCAGTTCTTC.

This clonotype was recorded many times. The V and J genes are TRBV12-3 or TRBV12-4 and TRBJ2-3; 7 bases are shared with TRBD1. The trim removed 6 bases at V and 8 bases at J, leaving 5 bases unmatched. The CDR3 runs 12 residues. CDR3 region: CASRYRGGTQYF. CDR3 nucleotides: TGTGCCAGCAGGTACAGGGGTGGTACGCAGTATTTT.

This clonotype was seen ten or more times. The rearrangement links TRBV10-2 to TRBJ2-2; 9 positions match TRBD2. There are 13 residues in the CDR3. Germline V gene data show CDR1 as WSHSY and CDR2 as SAAADI. With 10 bases clipped from V and 1 base from J, the junction kept 1 base outside the gene matches. CDR3 sequence: CAISGGNTGELFF. In nucleotides, the CDR3 is TGCGCCATTAGCGGGGGGAACACCGGGGAGCTGTTTTTT.